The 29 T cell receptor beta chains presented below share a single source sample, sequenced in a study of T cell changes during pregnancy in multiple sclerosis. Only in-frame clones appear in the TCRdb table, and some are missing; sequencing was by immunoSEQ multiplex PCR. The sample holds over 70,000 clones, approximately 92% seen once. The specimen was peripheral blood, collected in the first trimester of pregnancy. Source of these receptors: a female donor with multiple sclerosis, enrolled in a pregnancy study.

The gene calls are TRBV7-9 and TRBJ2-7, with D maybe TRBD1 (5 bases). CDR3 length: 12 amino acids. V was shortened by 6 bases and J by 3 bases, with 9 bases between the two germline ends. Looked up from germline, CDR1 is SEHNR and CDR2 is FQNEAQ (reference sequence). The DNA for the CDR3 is TGTGCCAGCAGGGCCAGGGACTACGAGCAGTACTTC. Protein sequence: CASRARDYEQYF.

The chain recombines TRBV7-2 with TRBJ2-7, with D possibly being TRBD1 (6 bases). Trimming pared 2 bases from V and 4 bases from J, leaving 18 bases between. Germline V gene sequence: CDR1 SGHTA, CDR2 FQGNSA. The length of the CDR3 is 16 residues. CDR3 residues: CASSLLLDSPLYEQYF. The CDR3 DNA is TGTGCCAGCAGCTTATTGCTGGACAGTCCCCTGTACGAGCAGTACTTC.

The CDR3 is CASSVERNTEAFF. As DNA, the CDR3 is TGTGCCAGCAGCGTAGAGAGGAACACTGAAGCTTTCTTT. The rearrangement uses TRBV9 and TRBJ1-1, with D hard to call. The CDR3 has 13 amino acids. V lost 0 bases, J lost 1 base, and 4 bases lay in between. Germline V gene sequence: CDR1 SGDLS, CDR2 YYNGEE.

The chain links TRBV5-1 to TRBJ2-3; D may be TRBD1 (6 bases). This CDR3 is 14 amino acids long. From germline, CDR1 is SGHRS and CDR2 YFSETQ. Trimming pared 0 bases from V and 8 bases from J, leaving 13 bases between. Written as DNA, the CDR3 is TGCGCCAGCAGCTTGGACAGGGACGCTGGTACGCAGTATTTT. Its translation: CASSLDRDAGTQYF.

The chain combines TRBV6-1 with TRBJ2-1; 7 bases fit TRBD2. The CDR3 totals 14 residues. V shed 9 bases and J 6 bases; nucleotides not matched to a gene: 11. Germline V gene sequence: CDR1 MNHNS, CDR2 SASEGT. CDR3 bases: TGTGCCAGACCGGGGGGTTTGAGGCGCAATGAGCAGTTCTTC. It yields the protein CARPGGLRRNEQFF.

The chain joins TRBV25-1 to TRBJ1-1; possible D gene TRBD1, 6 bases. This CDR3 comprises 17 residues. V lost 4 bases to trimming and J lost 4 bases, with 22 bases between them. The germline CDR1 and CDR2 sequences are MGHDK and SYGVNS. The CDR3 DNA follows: TGTGCCAGCAGTGCTTCATCGGACAGCAACTATCCCACTGAAGCTTTCTTT. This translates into CASSASSDSNYPTEAFF. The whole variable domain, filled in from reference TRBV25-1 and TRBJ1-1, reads EADIYQTPRYLVIGTGKKITLECSQTMGHDKMYWYQQDPGMELHLIHYSYGVNSTEKGDLSSESTVSRIRTEHFPLTLESARPSHTSQYLCASSASSDSNYPTEAFFGQGTRLTVV.

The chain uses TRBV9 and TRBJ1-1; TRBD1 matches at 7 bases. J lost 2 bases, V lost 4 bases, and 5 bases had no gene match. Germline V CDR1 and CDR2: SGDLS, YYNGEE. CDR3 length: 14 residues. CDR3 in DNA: TGTGCCAGCAGCCCACGGACAGGAAACACTGAAGCTTTCTTT. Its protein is CASSPRTGNTEAFF.

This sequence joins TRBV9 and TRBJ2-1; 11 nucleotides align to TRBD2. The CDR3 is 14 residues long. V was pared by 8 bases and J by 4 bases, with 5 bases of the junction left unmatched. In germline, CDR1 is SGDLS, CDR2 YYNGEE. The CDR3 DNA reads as TGTGCCAGTGAACTAGCGGGGGAGTACAATGAGCAGTTCTTC. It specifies CASELAGEYNEQFF.

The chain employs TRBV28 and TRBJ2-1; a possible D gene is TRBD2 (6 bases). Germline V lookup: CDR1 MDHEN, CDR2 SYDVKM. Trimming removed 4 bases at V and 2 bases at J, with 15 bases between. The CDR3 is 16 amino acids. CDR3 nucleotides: TGTGCCAGCAGTTCCCCCTGGAGGGCAACCTACAATGAGCAGTTCTTC. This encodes CASSSPWRATYNEQFF.

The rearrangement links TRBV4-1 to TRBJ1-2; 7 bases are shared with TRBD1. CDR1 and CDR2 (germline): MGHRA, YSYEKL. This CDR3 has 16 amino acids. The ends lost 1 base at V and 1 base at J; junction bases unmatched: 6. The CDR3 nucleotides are TGCGCCAGCAGCCAAGGGGCGACAGGGTTTAACTATGGCTACACCTTC. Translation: CASSQGATGFNYGYTF.

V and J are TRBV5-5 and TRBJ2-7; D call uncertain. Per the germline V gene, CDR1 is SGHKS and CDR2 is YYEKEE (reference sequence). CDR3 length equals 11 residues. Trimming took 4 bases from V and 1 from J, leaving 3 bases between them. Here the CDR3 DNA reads TGTGCCAGCAGCCAGTCCTACGAGCAGTACTTC. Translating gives CASSQSYEQYF. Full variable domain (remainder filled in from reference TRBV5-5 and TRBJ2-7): DAGVTQSPTHLIKTRGQQVTLRCSPISGHKSVSWYQQVLGQGPQFIFQYYEKEERGRGNFPDRFSARQFPNYSSELNVNALLLGDSALYLCASSQSYEQYFGPGTRLTVT.

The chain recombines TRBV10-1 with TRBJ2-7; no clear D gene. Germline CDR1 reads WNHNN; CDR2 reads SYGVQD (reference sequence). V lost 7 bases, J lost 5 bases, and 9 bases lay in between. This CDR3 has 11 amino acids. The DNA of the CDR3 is TGCGCCAGCAAGAGTCTCAACGAGCAGTACTTC. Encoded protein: CASKSLNEQYF.

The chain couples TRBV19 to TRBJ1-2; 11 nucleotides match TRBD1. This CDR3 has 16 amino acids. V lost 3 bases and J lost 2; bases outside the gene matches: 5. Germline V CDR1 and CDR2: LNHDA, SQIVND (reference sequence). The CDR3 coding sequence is TGTGCCAGTAGTATTGCTCGGACAGGGGGCAACTATGGCTACACCTTC. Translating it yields CASSIARTGGNYGYTF. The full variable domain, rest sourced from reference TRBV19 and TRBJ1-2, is DGGITQSPKYLFRKEGQNVTLSCEQNLNHDAMYWYRQDPGQGLRLIYYSQIVNDFQKGDIAEGYSVSREKKESFPLTVTSAQKNPTAFYLCASSIARTGGNYGYTFGSGTRLTVV.

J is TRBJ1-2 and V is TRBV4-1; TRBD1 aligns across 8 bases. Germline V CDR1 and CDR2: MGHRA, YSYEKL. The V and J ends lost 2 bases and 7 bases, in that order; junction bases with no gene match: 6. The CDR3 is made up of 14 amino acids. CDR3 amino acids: CASSQPGQGGGYTF. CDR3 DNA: TGCGCCAGCAGCCAACCCGGACAGGGTGGTGGCTACACCTTC.

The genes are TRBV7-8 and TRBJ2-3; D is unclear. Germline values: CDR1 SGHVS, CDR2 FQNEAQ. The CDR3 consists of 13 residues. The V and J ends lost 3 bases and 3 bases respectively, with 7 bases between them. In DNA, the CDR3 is TGTGCCAGCAGCTTCCTCCGGACAGATACGCAGTATTTT. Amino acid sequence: CASSFLRTDTQYF.

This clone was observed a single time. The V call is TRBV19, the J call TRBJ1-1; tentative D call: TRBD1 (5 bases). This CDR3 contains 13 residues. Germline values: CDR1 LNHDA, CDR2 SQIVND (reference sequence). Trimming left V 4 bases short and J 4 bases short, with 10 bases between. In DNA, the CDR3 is TGTGCCAGTAGTAATTCAGGGCCCACTGAAGCTTTCTTT. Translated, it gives CASSNSGPTEAFF.

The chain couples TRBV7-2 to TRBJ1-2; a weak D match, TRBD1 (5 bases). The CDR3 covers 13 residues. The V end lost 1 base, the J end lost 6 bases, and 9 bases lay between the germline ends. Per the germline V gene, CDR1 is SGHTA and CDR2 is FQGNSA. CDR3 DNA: TGTGCCAGCAGCTTAGTTAGGGGAAATGGCTACACCTTC. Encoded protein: CASSLVRGNGYTF.

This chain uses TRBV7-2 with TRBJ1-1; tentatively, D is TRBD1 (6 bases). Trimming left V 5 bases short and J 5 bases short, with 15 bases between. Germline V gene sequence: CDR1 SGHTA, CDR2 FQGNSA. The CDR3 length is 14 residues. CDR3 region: CASSPTPQGTEAFF. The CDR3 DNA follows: TGTGCCAGCAGCCCTACACCCCAGGGGACTGAAGCTTTCTTT.

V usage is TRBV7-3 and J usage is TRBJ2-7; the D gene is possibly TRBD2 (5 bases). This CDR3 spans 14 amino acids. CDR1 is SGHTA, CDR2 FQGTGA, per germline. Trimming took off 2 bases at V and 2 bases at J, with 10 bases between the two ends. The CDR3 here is CASSLSRGPYEQYF. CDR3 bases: TGTGCCAGCAGCTTATCTCGAGGGCCCTACGAGCAGTACTTC.

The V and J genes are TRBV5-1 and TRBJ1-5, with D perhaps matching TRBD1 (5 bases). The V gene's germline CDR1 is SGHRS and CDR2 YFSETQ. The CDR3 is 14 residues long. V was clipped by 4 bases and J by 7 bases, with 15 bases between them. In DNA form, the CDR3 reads TGCGCCAGCAGCCAAGACAGTCCGTCCCAGCCCCAGCATTTT. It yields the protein CASSQDSPSQPQHF. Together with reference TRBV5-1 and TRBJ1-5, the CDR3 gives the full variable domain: KAGVTQTPRYLIKTRGQQVTLSCSPISGHRSVSWYQQTPGQGLQFLFEYFSETQRNKGNFPGRFSGRQFSNSRSEMNVSTLELGDSALYLCASSQDSPSQPQHFGDGTRLSIL.

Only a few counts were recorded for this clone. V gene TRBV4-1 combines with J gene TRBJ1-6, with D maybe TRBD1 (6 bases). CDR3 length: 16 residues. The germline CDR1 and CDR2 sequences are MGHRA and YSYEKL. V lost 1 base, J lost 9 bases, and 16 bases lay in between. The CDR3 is CASSQAGTRYGSPLHF. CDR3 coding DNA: TGCGCCAGCAGCCAAGCCGGGACACGATACGGTTCACCCCTCCACTTT.

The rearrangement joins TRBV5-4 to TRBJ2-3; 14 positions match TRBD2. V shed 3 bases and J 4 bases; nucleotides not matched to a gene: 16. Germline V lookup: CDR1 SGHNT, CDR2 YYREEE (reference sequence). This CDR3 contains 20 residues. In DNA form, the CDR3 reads TGTGCCAGCAGCTCAAAGAACCGGGGACTAGCGGGGGTAAGGCCAGATACGCAGTATTTT. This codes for CASSSKNRGLAGVRPDTQYF.

The chain's CDR3 is CASSVRTGTNEKLFF. The CDR3 DNA follows: TGTGCCAGCAGCGTCCGGACAGGGACTAATGAAAAACTGTTTTTT. The gene calls are TRBV9 and TRBJ1-4; 8 nucleotides agree with TRBD1. The CDR3 sequence is 15 residues long. The V segment lost 2 bases and the J segment 2 bases; nucleotides outside the gene matches: 2. Germline CDR1 and CDR2: SGDLS and YYNGEE.

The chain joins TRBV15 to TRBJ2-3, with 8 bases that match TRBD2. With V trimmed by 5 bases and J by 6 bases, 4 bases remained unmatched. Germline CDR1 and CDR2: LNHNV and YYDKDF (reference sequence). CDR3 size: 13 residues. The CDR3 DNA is TGTGCCACCAGCGACCGGGGGGGGGATACGCAGTATTTT. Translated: CATSDRGGDTQYF.

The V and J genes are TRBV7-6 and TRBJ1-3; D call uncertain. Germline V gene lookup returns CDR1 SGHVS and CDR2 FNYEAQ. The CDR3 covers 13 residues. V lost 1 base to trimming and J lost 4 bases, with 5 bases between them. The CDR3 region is CASSLEQGNTIYF. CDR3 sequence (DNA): TGTGCCAGCAGCTTAGAACAGGGAAACACCATATATTTT.

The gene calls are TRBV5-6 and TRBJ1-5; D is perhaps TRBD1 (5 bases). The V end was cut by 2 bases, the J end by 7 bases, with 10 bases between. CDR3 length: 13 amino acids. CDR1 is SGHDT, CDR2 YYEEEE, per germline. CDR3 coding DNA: TGTGCCAGCAGCTTAGGGGATCAGCAGCCCCAGCATTTT. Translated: CASSLGDQQPQHF.

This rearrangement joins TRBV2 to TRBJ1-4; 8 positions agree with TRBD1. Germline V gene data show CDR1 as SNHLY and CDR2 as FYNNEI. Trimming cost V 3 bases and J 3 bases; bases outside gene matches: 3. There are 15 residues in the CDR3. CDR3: CASSDRGRPNEKLFF. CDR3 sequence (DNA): TGTGCCAGCAGTGACAGGGGGCGTCCTAATGAAAAACTGTTTTTT. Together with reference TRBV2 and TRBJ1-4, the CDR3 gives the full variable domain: EPEVTQTPSHQVTQMGQEVILRCVPISNHLYFYWYRQILGQKVEFLVSFYNNEISEKSEIFDDQFSVERPDGSNFTLKIRSTKLEDSAMYFCASSDRGRPNEKLFFGSGTQLSVL.

The CDR3 DNA follows: TGCGCCAGCAGCTTGGATGGCAGGGGCTACGAGCAGTACTTC. It encodes CASSLDGRGYEQYF. The chain recombines TRBV5-1 with TRBJ2-7; possibly TRBD1 for D (6 bases). Per germline, CDR1 SGHRS and CDR2 YFSETQ. The CDR3 is made up of 14 amino acids. The V end lost 0 bases, the J end lost 3 bases, and 10 bases lay between the germline ends.

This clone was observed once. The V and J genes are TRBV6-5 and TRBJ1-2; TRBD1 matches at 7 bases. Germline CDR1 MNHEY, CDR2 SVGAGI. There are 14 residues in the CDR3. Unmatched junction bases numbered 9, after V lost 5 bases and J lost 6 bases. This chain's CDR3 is CASSHPDRVDGYTF. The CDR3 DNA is TGTGCCAGCAGTCACCCCGACAGGGTGGATGGCTACACCTTC.